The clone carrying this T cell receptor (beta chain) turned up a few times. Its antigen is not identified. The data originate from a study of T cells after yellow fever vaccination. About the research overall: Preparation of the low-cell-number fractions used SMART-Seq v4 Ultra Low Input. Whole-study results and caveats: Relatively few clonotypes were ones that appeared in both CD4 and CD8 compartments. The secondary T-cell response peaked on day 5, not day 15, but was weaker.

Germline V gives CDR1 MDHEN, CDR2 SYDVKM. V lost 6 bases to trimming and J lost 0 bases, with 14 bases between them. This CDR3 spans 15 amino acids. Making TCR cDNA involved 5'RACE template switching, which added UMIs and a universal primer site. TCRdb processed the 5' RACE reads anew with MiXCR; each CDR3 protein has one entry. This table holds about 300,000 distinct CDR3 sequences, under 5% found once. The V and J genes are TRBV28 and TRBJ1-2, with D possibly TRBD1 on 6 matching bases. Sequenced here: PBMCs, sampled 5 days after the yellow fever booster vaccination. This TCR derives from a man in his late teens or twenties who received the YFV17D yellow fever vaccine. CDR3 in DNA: TGTGCCAGCAGCGAGACAGGAGATTCTAACTATGGCTACACCTTC. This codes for CASSETGDSNYGYTF.